This T cell receptor beta chain appears in the sequencing data of a study of blood T cells in healthy people across ages. Study as a whole: Template switching recovered approximately one barcoded beta molecule for every two T cells. Study results and caveats: Long-lived donors carried more naive CD4+ cells and greater diversity than aged donors. Donor CMV status was unknown, possibly confounding expanded clonotype changes.

Of note for this clonotype: Its antigen is not known.

Next came a second PCR, run for about 6 to 11 cycles, which used a sample-barcoded 5' primer along with a J-beta primer mix. MiXCR was run by TCRdb on the 5' RACE reads, yielding one entry per CDR3 protein. The sample lists about 700,000 distinct CDR3 sequences, approximately 30% occurring once. RNA extraction gave at least 6 micrograms of total RNA per sample. CDR1 is LGHDT, CDR2 YNNKEL, per germline (reference sequence). CDR3 length: 16 amino acids. This clonotype was sampled from an elderly woman in good health. Sequenced input: blood. This sequence joins TRBV3-1 and TRBJ2-5, with 10 bases that match TRBD1. The J call could be wrong; TRBJ2-7 is a better fit for the DNA end. This CDR3 reads CASSQLGTGAFYEQYF. The DNA for the CDR3 is TGTGCCAGCAGCCAATTAGGGACAGGGGCTTTCTACGAGCAGTACTTC.